The entry below describes one TCR beta chain. The target antigen is unknown. The repertoire was sequenced with immunoSEQ multiplex PCR; TCRdb's copy has only in-frame clones and lacks some. The table shows more than 2,000,000 clones, with about 92% occurring only once. This record comes from a study of shared clonotypes between healthy human individuals. For the study at large: CD4 naive and CD4 memory each took three plates per donor, while CD8 naive took two and CD8 memory one. Study-wide results and caveats: Some naive CD4 clonotypes, about 5%, turned up in common across four donors. In general, naive subsets displayed greater estimated richness than memory subsets did.

The CDR3 runs to 15 residues. After removal of 8 bases from V and 8 bases from J, the junction contained 15 bases not matched to a gene. Germline CDR1 MNHNY, CDR2 SVGAGI (reference sequence). The chain employs TRBV6-6 and TRBJ2-1; 7 nucleotides align to TRBD2. Sequences were obtained from naive CD4+ T cells from PBMCs. This sample's subset: CD45RA+ positively selected. The origin of this receptor is a man younger than 35 in good health. Some clones in this sample may be carry-over from other donors' samples. The CDR3 sequence: CASVHGRDFGDEQFF. In DNA form, the CDR3 reads TGTGCCAGCGTCCATGGGAGGGACTTCGGCGATGAGCAGTTCTTC.